The following is a T cell receptor (beta chain) sequence with its context. This record comes from a study of T cells expressing NK-cell markers. This CDR3 contains 15 residues. From germline, CDR1 is DFQATT and CDR2 SNEGSKA (reference sequence). Researchers built TCR beta cDNA using 5'RACE template switching with UMIs. Following a re-call of the 5' RACE reads, TCRdb has one entry per CDR3 protein and lacks DNA. The listing contains about 460,000 distinct CDR3 sequences. The origin of this receptor is a woman aged 50 to 65 in good health. This rearrangement joins TRBV20-1 to TRBJ2-4; as DNA is missing, the TRBD2 call by TCRdb cannot be tested. Material for sequencing was blood T cells: a sorted CD56 or NKG2C T cell subset, CD4+ or CD8+ T cells, or bulk PBMC T cells (not recorded which). The CDR3 is CSASPVRRAENIQYF.